This T cell receptor beta chain was captured by sequencing in a study of CD8 T cells in ankylosing spondylitis. The V end lost 0 bases, the J end lost 5 bases, and 13 bases lay between the germline ends. Germline CDR1 reads LGHNA; CDR2 reads YSLEER. CDR3 size: 16 residues. This clonotype appeared a single time. TCRdb reanalysed the 5' RACE reads using MiXCR and keeps one entry per CDR3 protein. The profile shows about 300,000 distinct CDR3 sequences, approximately 10% of them singletons. Sequenced: blood, either unsorted or a sorted T cell fraction (not recorded which). The sequence came from a female donor with ankylosing spondylitis or in good health (not recorded which). J is TRBJ1-4 and V is TRBV4-3; D uncertain. The CDR3 is CASSQETAGRNEKLFF. The CDR3 bases are TGCGCCAGCAGCCAAGAAACAGCAGGAAGGAATGAAAAACTGTTTTTT.